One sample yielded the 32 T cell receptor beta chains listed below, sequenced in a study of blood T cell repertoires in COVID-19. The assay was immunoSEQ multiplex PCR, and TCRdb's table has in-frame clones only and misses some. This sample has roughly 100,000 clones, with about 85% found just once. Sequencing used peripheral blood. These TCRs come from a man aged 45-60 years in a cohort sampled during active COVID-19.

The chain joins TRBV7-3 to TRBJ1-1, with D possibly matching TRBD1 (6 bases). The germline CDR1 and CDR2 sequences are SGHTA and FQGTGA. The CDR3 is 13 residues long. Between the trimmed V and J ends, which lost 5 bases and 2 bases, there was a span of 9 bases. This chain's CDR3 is CASSQDSNTEAFF. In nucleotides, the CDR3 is TGTGCCAGCAGCCAGGACAGCAACACTGAAGCTTTCTTT.

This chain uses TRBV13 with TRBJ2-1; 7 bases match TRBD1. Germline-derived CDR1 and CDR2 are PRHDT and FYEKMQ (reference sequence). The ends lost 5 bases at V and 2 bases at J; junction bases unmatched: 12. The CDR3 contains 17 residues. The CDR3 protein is CASSPQTDRSTYNEQFF. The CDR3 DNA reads TGTGCCAGCAGCCCTCAAACGGACAGGTCTACCTACAATGAGCAGTTCTTC.

The CDR3 coding sequence is TGTGCCAGCAGACCTGACTCCCGTCGGTGGTCACCCCTCCACTTT. Amino acids: CASRPDSRRWSPLHF. J is TRBJ1-6 and V is TRBV28; D not resolved. Germline V gene sequence: CDR1 MDHEN, CDR2 SYDVKM. The V gene lost 6 bases and the J gene lost 10 bases, with 19 bases spanning the gap. This CDR3 has 15 amino acids.

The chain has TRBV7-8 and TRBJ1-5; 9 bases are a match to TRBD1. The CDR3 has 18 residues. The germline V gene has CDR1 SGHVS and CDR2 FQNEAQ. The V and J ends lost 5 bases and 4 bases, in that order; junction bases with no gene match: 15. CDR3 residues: CASSAAHRGRRGNQPQHF. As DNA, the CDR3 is TGTGCCAGCAGCGCGGCACACAGGGGGCGTCGAGGGAATCAGCCCCAGCATTTT.

CDR3 DNA sequence: TGTGCCAGCAGTTTATGGAGCGGTAACACTGAAGCTTTCTTT. This sequence encodes CASSLWSGNTEAFF. This rearrangement joins TRBV28 to TRBJ1-1; D call uncertain. V shed 0 bases and J shed 2 bases, with 7 bases lying between them. This CDR3 spans 14 amino acids. Germline CDR1 and CDR2: MDHEN and SYDVKM.

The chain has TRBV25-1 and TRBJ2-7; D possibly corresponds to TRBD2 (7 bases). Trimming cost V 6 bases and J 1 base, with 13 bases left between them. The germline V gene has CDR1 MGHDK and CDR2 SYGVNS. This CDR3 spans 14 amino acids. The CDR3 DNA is TGTGCCAGCAGAGGGGGGGGCGCGTCCTACGAGCAGTACTTC. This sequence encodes CASRGGGASYEQYF.

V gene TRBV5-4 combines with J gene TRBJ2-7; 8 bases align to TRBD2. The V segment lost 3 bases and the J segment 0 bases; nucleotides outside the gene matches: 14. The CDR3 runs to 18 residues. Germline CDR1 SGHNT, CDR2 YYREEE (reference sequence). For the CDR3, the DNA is TGTGCCAGCAGCTCCGGGGGGGGGAGGCTGCACAGCTCCTACGAGCAGTACGTC. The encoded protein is CASSSGGGRLHSSYEQYV.

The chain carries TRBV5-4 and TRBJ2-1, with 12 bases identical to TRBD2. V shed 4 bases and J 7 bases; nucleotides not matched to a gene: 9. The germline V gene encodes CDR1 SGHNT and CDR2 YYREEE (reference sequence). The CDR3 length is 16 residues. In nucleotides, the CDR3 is TGTGCCAGCAGCCTAGCGGGGGGGCAGGGGGCGAATGAGCAGTTCTTC. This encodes CASSLAGGQGANEQFF.

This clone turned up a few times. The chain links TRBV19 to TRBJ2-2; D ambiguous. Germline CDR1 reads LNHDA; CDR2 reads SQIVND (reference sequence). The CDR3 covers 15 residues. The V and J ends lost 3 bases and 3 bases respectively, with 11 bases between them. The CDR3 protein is CASSIYPLDTGELFF. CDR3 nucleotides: TGTGCCAGTAGTATCTATCCCCTGGACACCGGGGAGCTGTTTTTT. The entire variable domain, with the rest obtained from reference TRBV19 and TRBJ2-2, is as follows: DGGITQSPKYLFRKEGQNVTLSCEQNLNHDAMYWYRQDPGQGLRLIYYSQIVNDFQKGDIAEGYSVSREKKESFPLTVTSAQKNPTAFYLCASSIYPLDTGELFFGEGSRLTVL.

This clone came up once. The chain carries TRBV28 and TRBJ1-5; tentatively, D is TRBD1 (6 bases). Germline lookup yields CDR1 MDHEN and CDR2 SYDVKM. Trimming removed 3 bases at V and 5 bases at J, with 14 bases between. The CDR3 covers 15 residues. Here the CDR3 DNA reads TGTGCCAGCAGTTTGACCGGACAGAAAGATCAGCCCCAGCATTTT. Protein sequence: CASSLTGQKDQPQHF. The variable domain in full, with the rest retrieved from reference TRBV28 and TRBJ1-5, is DVKVTQSSRYLVKRTGEKVFLECVQDMDHENMFWYRQDPGLGLRLIYFSYDVKMKEKGDIPEGYSVSREKKERFSLILESASTNQTSMYLCASSLTGQKDQPQHFGDGTRLSIL.

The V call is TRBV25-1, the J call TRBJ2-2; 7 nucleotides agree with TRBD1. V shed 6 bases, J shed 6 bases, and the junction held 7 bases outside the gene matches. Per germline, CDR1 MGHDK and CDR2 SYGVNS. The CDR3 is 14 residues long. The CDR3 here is CASRDRSESGELFF. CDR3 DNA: TGTGCCAGCAGGGACAGGTCTGAATCCGGGGAGCTGTTTTTT.

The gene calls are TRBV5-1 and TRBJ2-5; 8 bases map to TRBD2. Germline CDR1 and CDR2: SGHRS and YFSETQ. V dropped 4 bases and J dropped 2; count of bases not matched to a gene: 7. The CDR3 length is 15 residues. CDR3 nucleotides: TGCGCCAGCAGCCCGGGGACTAGGGGTCAAGAGACCCAGTACTTC. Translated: CASSPGTRGQETQYF.

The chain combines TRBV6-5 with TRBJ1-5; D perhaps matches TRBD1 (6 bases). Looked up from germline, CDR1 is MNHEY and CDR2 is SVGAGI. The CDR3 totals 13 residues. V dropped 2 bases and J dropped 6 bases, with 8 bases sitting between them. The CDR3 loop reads CASSYLRGQPQHF. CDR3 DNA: TGTGCCAGCAGTTACCTCAGGGGTCAGCCCCAGCATTTT.

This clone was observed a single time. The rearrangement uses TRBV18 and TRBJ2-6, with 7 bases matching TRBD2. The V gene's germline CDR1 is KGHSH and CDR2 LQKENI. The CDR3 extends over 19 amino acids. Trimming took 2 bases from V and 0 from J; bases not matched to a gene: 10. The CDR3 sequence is CASSPGTPGRGSGANVLTF. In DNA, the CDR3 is TGTGCCAGCTCACCAGGAACTCCTGGGAGGGGCTCTGGGGCCAACGTCCTGACTTTC.

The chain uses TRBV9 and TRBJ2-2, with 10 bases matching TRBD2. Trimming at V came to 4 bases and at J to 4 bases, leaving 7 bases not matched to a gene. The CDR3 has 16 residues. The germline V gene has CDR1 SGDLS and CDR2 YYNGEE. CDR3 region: CASSQGLAGVTGELFF. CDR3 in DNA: TGTGCCAGCAGCCAGGGTCTAGCGGGGGTCACCGGGGAGCTGTTTTTT.

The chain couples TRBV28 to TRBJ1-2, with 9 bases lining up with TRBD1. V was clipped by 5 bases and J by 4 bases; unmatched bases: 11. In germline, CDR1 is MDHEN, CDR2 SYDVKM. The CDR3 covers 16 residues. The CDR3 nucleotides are TGTGCCAGCAGTCCTCCCCGGGGACAGGGACGCTATGGCTACACCTTC. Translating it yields CASSPPRGQGRYGYTF.

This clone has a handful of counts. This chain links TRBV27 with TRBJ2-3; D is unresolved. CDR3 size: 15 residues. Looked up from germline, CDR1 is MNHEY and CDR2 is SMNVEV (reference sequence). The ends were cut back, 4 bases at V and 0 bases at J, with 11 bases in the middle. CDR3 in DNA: TGTGCCAGCAGTTCTGTGACAACTAGCACAGATACGCAGTATTTT. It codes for CASSSVTTSTDTQYF.

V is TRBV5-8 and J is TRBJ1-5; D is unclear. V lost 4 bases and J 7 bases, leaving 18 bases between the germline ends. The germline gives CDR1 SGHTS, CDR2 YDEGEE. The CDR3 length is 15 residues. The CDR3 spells CASSPPAAYAQPQHF. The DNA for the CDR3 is TGTGCCAGCAGCCCGCCTGCAGCGTACGCGCAGCCCCAGCATTTT.

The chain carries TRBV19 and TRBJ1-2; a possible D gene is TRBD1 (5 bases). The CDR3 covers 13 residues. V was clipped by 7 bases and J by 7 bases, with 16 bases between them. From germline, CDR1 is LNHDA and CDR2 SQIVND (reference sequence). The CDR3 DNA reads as TGTGCCAGTACCCCTGACAGAAATCCTGGCTACACCTTC. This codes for CASTPDRNPGYTF.

The CDR3 nucleotides are TGTGCCAGTAGTACTGGCCAGAGTACGGGGGGTAGGGTCAGGGAGCAGTTCTTC. Translation gives CASSTGQSTGGRVREQFF. V usage is TRBV19 and J usage is TRBJ2-1, with TRBD2 identical over 7 bases. V was clipped by 4 bases and J by 10 bases; unmatched bases: 22. The germline V gene encodes CDR1 LNHDA and CDR2 SQIVND (reference sequence). This CDR3 has 18 residues.

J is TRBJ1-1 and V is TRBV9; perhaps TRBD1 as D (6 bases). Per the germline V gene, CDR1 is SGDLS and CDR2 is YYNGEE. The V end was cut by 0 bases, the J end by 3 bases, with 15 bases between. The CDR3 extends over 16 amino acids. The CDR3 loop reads CASSVGGRRGHTEAFF. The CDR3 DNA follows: TGTGCCAGCAGCGTAGGGGGGCGGCGAGGACACACTGAAGCTTTCTTT.

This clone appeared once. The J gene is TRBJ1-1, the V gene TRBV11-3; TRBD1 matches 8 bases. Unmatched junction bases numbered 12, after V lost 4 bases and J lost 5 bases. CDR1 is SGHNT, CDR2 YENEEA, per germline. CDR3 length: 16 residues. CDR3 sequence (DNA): TGTGCCAGCAGCTACCGGAGTGGACAGGGATATACTGAAGCTTTCTTT. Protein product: CASSYRSGQGYTEAFF.

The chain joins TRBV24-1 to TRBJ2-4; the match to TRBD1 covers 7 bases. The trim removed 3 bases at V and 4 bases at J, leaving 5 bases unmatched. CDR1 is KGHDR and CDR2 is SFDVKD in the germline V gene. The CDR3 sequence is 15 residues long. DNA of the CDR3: TGTGCCACCAGTGATAAAGGGACAGCTAAAAACATTCAGTACTTC. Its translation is CATSDKGTAKNIQYF.

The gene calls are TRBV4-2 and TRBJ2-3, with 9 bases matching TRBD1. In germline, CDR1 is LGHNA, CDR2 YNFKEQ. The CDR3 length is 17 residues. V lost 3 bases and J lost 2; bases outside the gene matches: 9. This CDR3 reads CASSQGTGQGNTDTQYF. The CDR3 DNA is TGTGCCAGCAGCCAGGGTACCGGACAGGGGAACACAGATACGCAGTATTTT.

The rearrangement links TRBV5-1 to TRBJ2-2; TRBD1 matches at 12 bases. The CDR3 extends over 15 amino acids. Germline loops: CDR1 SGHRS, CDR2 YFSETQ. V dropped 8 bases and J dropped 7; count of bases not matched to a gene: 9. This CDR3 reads CASSPGTGGIGELFF. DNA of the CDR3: TGCGCCAGTAGTCCCGGGACAGGGGGCATCGGGGAGCTGTTTTTT.

The CDR3 protein is CSAKSGGGYTF. The CDR3 nucleotides read TGCAGTGCTAAGAGTGGCGGCGGCTACACCTTC. The chain employs TRBV20-1 and TRBJ1-2, with D unresolved. The V and J ends lost 4 bases and 8 bases respectively, with 11 bases between them. In germline, CDR1 is DFQATT, CDR2 SNEGSKA (reference sequence). This CDR3 is built from 11 residues.

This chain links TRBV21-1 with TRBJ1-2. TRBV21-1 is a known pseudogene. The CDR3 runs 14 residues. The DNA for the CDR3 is TGTGCCAGCAGCAAGGAGGGGGGGGTCTATGGCTACACCTTC. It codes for CASSKEGGVYGYTF.

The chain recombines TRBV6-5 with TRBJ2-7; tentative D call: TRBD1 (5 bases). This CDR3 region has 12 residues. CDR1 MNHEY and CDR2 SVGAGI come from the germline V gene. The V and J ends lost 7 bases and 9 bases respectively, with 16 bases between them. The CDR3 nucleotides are TGTGCCAGCATTACGCCAGGGTCAAGGCAGTACTTC. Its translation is CASITPGSRQYF.

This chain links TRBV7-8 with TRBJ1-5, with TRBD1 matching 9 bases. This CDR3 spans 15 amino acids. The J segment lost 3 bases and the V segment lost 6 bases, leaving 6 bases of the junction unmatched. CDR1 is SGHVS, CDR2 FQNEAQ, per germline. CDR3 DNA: TGTGCCAGCAGTCCCGACAGGGGGGTCAATCAGCCCCAGCATTTT. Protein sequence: CASSPDRGVNQPQHF.

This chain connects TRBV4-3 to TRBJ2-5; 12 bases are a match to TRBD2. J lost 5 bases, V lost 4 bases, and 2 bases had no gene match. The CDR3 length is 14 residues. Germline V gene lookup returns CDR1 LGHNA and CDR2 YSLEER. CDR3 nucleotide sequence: TGCGCCAGCAGCCCCGGGACTAGCGGGGAGACCCAGTACTTC. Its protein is CASSPGTSGETQYF.

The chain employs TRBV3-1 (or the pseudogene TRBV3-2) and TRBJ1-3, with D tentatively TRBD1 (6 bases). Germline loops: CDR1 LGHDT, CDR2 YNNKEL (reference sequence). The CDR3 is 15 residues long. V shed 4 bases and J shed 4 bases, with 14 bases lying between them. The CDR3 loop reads CASSRKSGTGNTIYF. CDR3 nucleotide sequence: TGTGCCAGCAGCCGAAAAAGCGGGACAGGAAACACCATATATTTT.

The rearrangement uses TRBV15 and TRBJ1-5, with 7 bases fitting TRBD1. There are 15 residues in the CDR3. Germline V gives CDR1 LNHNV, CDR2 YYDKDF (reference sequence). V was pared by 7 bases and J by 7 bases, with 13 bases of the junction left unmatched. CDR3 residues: CATTPGGGVGQPQHF. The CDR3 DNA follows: TGTGCCACCACGCCAGGGGGAGGCGTCGGGCAGCCCCAGCATTTT.